This paragraph reports one T cell receptor (beta chain). This table comes from immunoSEQ multiplex PCR, and its TCRdb copy is limited to in-frame clones, with some not included. The data show about 300,000 clones, more than 70% seen once. These data originate in a study of blood T cell repertoires in COVID-19. On the study more broadly: The United States, Italy and Spain provided the acute and convalescent COVID-19 samples. The analysed material was cDNA or gDNA that came from T cells, B-cell-depleted T cells, or PBMCs.

The CDR3 runs to 14 residues. Germline V lookup: CDR1 MNHEY, CDR2 SVGAGI. J was trimmed by 6 bases and V by 5 bases; bases with no gene match: 8. Sequencing was carried out using peripheral blood. The chain combines TRBV6-5 with TRBJ1-2; 8 bases line up with TRBD1. The receptor's source is a woman aged 25-40 years who had recovered from COVID-19. The CDR3 DNA reads TGTGCCAGCAGTAGAGAACAGGGGGTTAATGGCTACACCTTC. Protein sequence: CASSREQGVNGYTF.